The 19 T cell receptor beta chains below all came from one sample that was sequenced in a study of blood T cell repertoires in COVID-19. Only in-frame clones appear in the TCRdb table, and some are missing; sequencing was by immunoSEQ multiplex PCR. In the table there are some 250,000 clones, 88% of which are singletons. Sample: peripheral blood. These receptors came from a human donor in a cohort sampled during active COVID-19.

This clone occurred once. The rearrangement joins TRBV6-2 or TRBV6-3 to TRBJ2-7; the match to TRBD2 covers 8 bases. V gave up 4 bases and J gave up 2 bases; unmatched junction bases: 7. CDR3 length: 15 residues. CDR1 is MNHEY and CDR2 is SVGEGT in the germline V gene. In nucleotides, the CDR3 is TGTGCCAGCAGTTTCCATAGCGGGACTCCCTACGAGCAGTACTTC. Residues: CASSFHSGTPYEQYF.

The rearrangement links TRBV5-4 to TRBJ2-3; 8 nucleotides agree with TRBD1. Trimming at V came to 3 bases and at J to 1 base, leaving 1 base not matched to a gene. Germline assignment: CDR1 SGHNT and CDR2 YYREEE (reference sequence). The CDR3 contains 14 residues. The CDR3 protein is CASSWDRRTDTQYF. CDR3 nucleotide sequence: TGTGCCAGCAGCTGGGACAGGCGCACAGATACGCAGTATTTT.

The chain uses TRBV6-5 and TRBJ1-2, with D tentatively TRBD1 (5 bases). Germline lookup yields CDR1 MNHEY and CDR2 SVGAGI. V lost 0 bases and J 7 bases, leaving 9 bases between the germline ends. CDR3 size: 13 residues. This CDR3 is CASSYSGGIGYTF. CDR3 nucleotide sequence: TGTGCCAGCAGTTACTCGGGGGGTATTGGCTACACCTTC.

This clone was seen once. V and J are TRBV9 and TRBJ2-7; tentatively, D is TRBD2 (6 bases). V was trimmed by 0 bases and J by 3 bases, leaving 16 bases between them. The CDR3 has 16 residues. Germline V gene data show CDR1 as SGDLS and CDR2 as YYNGEE. The CDR3 nucleotides are TGTGCCAGCAGCGTAGGGCCAGCGGGCGTGGGCTACGAGCAGTACTTC. Its protein is CASSVGPAGVGYEQYF.

The chain carries TRBV30 and TRBJ2-1, with a tentative D call TRBD2 (6 bases). Trimming took 1 base from V and 7 from J, leaving 14 bases between them. Per the germline V gene, CDR1 is GTSNPN and CDR2 is SVGIG (reference sequence). CDR3 size: 14 residues. The CDR3 DNA reads TGTGCCTGGAGTGCCGGGAGTTCGGATAATGAGCAGTTCTTC. Its translation is CAWSAGSSDNEQFF.

This chain links TRBV7-3 with TRBJ2-1; 14 bases are a match to TRBD2. From germline, CDR1 is SGHTA and CDR2 FQGTGA. The CDR3 totals 15 residues. The V and J ends lost 5 bases and 5 bases, in that order; junction bases with no gene match: 2. Here the CDR3 reads CASSRGLAGDNEQFF. In DNA, the CDR3 is TGTGCCAGCAGCCGGGGACTAGCGGGGGACAATGAGCAGTTCTTC.

This chain joins TRBV7-2 and TRBJ1-5; 8 bases line up with TRBD1. V lost 5 bases, J lost 1 base, and 4 bases stayed unmatched. The germline V gene has CDR1 SGHTA and CDR2 FQGNSA. The CDR3 is 15 amino acids. The CDR3 DNA follows: TGTGCCAGCAGCATACAGGGGGGCAGCAATCAGCCCCAGCATTTT. Amino acid sequence: CASSIQGGSNQPQHF. Looking up the rest from reference TRBV7-2 and TRBJ1-5 gives the full variable domain: GAGVSQSPSNKVTEKGKDVELRCDPISGHTALYWYRQSLGQGLEFLIYFQGNSAPDKSGLPSDRFSAERTGGSVSTLTIQRTQQEDSAVYLCASSIQGGSNQPQHFGDGTRLSIL.

CDR3 bases: TGCGCCAGCAGAACAGGGCTGAACACTGAAGCTTTCTTT. This translates into CASRTGLNTEAFF. The J gene is TRBJ1-1, the V gene TRBV4-1; perhaps TRBD1 as D (6 bases). V lost 6 bases, J lost 0 bases, and 8 bases lay in between. The length of the CDR3 is 13 residues. Germline V lookup: CDR1 MGHRA, CDR2 YSYEKL.

CDR3 residues: CASSEQVEGNTIYF. The CDR3 DNA reads TGTGCCAGTAGTGAACAAGTTGAAGGAAACACCATATATTTT. V gene TRBV19 combines with J gene TRBJ1-3; D remains unclear. This CDR3 contains 14 residues. The V gene's germline CDR1 is LNHDA and CDR2 SQIVND (reference sequence). V shed 5 bases and J shed 4 bases, with 12 bases lying between them.

The V and J genes are TRBV6-6 and TRBJ1-5; 8 bases fit TRBD1. V trimming: 6 bases; J trimming: 2 bases; junction bases outside the gene matches: 6. The CDR3 loop spans 15 amino acids. CDR1 is MNHNY, CDR2 SVGAGI, per germline (reference sequence). Here the CDR3 reads CASSTSGGRNQPQHF. CDR3 in DNA: TGTGCCAGCAGCACTTCAGGGGGCCGCAATCAGCCCCAGCATTTT.

The chain is built from TRBV4-1 and TRBJ2-1, with D possibly matching TRBD1 (6 bases). Germline lookup yields CDR1 MGHRA and CDR2 YSYEKL. The ends were cut back, 2 bases at V and 14 bases at J, with 19 bases in the middle. The CDR3 length is 14 residues. The CDR3 bases are TGCGCCAGCAGCCAAATGGGGGACACCGGTAGGGAGTTCTTC. Translating gives CASSQMGDTGREFF.

This clone was detected a few times. The chain has TRBV28 and TRBJ2-7; TRBD1 matches at 8 bases. Germline assignment: CDR1 MDHEN and CDR2 SYDVKM. The trim removed 7 bases at V and 3 bases at J, leaving 8 bases unmatched. The CDR3 totals 14 residues. The CDR3 loop is CASNDQGAFYEQYF. As DNA, the CDR3 is TGTGCCAGCAACGATCAGGGGGCCTTCTACGAGCAGTACTTC.

The chain carries TRBV4-1 and TRBJ1-2; D might be TRBD1 (6 bases). The V end lost 3 bases, the J end lost 1 base, and 12 bases lay between the germline ends. Germline CDR1 MGHRA, CDR2 YSYEKL. CDR3 length: 15 amino acids. The CDR3 DNA follows: TGCGCCAGCAGCCAGGGAAGGACAGATAACTATGGCTACACCTTC. This codes for CASSQGRTDNYGYTF.

The rearrangement joins TRBV30 to TRBJ2-7, with 10 positions matching TRBD2. V lost 2 bases to trimming and J lost 6 bases; unmatched junction nucleotides: 4. The CDR3 loop spans 13 amino acids. CDR1 and CDR2 (germline): GTSNPN, SVGIG (reference sequence). The CDR3 DNA is TGTGCCTGGAGTTCCGGGACTAGCGTCGAGCAGTACTTC. The encoded protein is CAWSSGTSVEQYF.

The CDR3 protein is CASSDATGESPLHF. The CDR3 coding sequence is TGTGCCAGCAGTGACGCGACAGGGGAATCACCCCTCCACTTT. J is TRBJ1-6 and V is TRBV6-1, with TRBD1 matching 8 bases. Unmatched junction bases numbered 5, after V lost 3 bases and J lost 10 bases. The V gene's germline CDR1 is MNHNS and CDR2 SASEGT. CDR3 length equals 14 residues.

The chain carries TRBV5-4 and TRBJ2-3; unclear D gene. The CDR3 totals 17 residues. Germline V gene data show CDR1 as SGHNT and CDR2 as YYREEE (reference sequence). The V and J ends lost 0 bases and 2 bases respectively, with 16 bases between them. CDR3 sequence (DNA): TGTGCCAGCAGCTTGGCCGAAGTCCGGGTGGTCACAGATACGCAGTATTTT. Translated, it gives CASSLAEVRVVTDTQYF.

The V and J genes are TRBV5-1 and TRBJ1-3, with D maybe TRBD1 (6 bases). The CDR3 contains 18 residues. Germline CDR1 SGHRS, CDR2 YFSETQ. V was cut by 3 bases and J by 0 bases, with 19 bases left in between. The CDR3 sequence is CASSYGQTNPYSGNTIYF. CDR3 bases: TGCGCCAGCAGCTACGGACAGACAAACCCGTACTCTGGAAACACCATATATTTT.

The chain recombines TRBV19 with TRBJ1-2, with 7 bases fitting TRBD1. V shed 6 bases and J 7 bases; nucleotides not matched to a gene: 11. This CDR3 comprises 14 residues. Germline loops: CDR1 LNHDA, CDR2 SQIVND (reference sequence). In DNA form, the CDR3 reads TGTGCCAGTAGAAGACAGGGTTGGGATGGTGGCTACACCTTC. It yields the protein CASRRQGWDGGYTF.

This clone appeared once. The J gene is TRBJ2-3, the V gene TRBV7-9, with 12 nucleotides matching TRBD2. The CDR3 contains 16 residues. CDR1 is SEHNR and CDR2 is FQNEAQ in the germline V gene (reference sequence). Trimming took 5 bases from V and 1 from J; bases not matched to a gene: 4. The CDR3 loop is CASSERLAGGTDTQYF. The CDR3 DNA reads TGTGCCAGCAGCGAAAGACTAGCGGGAGGCACAGATACGCAGTATTTT. Complete variable domain (other parts from reference TRBV7-9 and TRBJ2-3): DTGVSQNPRHKITKRGQNVTFRCDPISEHNRLYWYRQTLGQGPEFLTYFQNEAQLEKSRLLSDRFSAERPKGSFSTLEIQRTEQGDSAMYLCASSERLAGGTDTQYFGPGTRLTVL.